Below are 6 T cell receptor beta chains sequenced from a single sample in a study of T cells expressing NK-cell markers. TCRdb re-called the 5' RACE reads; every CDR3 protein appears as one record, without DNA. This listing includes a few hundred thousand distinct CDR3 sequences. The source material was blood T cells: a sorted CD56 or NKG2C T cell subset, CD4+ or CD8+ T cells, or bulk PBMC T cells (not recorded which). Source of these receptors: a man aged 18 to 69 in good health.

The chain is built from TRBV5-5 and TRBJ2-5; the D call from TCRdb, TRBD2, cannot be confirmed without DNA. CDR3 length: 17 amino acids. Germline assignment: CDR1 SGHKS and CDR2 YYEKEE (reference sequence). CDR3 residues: CASSNGLAGNEKETQYF. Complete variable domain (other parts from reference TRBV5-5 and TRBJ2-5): DAGVTQSPTHLIKTRGQQVTLRCSPISGHKSVSWYQQVLGQGPQFIFQYYEKEERGRGNFPDRFSARQFPNYSSELNVNALLLGDSALYLCASSNGLAGNEKETQYFGPGTRLLVL.

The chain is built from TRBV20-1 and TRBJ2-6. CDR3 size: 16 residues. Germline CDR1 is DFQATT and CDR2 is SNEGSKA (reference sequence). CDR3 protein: CSARDRAASGANVLTF.

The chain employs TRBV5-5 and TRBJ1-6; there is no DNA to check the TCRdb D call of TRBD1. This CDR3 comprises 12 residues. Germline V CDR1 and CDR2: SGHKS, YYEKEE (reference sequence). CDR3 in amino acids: CASSFSGGTLHF.

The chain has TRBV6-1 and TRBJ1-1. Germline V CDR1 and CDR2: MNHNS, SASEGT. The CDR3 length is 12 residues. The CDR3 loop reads CASRFMNTEAFF.

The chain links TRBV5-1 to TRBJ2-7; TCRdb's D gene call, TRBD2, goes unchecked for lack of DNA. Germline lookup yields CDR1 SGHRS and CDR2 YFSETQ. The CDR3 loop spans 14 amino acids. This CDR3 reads CASSLEISTSAQYF. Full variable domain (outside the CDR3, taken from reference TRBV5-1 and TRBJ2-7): KAGVTQTPRYLIKTRGQQVTLSCSPISGHRSVSWYQQTPGQGLQFLFEYFSETQRNKGNFPGRFSGRQFSNSRSEMNVSTLELGDSALYLCASSLEISTSAQYFGPGTRLTVT.

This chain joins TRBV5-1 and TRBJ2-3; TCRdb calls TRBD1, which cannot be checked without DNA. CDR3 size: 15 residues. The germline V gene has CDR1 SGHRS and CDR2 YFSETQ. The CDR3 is CASSLVPGSTDTQYF.